The next 11 T cell receptor beta chains were all read from a single sample in a study of beta chain features in type 1 diabetes. Expressed TCRB transcripts got sequenced, as all isolated RNA was reverse transcribed. Profiling relied on immunoSEQ multiplex PCR, and the TCRdb table lists in-frame clones only, not all of them. The sample consists of 200,000 to 250,000 clones, 68% of them appearing once. Material for sequencing was naive CD4+ T cells from blood. These receptor sequences come from a man under 40 in good health.

The chain carries TRBV20-1 and TRBJ2-7; D is ambiguous. V lost 3 bases and J lost 7, with 7 bases in between. The germline V gene has CDR1 DFQATT and CDR2 SNEGSKA (reference sequence). The length of the CDR3 is 10 residues. The CDR3 sequence: CSASPEEQYF. The CDR3 region has the DNA TGCAGTGCTAGCCCCGAAGAGCAGTACTTC.

Written as DNA, the CDR3 is TGCAGCGTTGACGGGGTGTCTAGCGGGAGCTTTTACAATGAGCAGTTCTTC. This translates into CSVDGVSSGSFYNEQFF. The chain joins TRBV29-1 to TRBJ2-1; TRBD2 agrees at 10 bases. J was trimmed by 4 bases and V by 3 bases; bases with no gene match: 12. The length of the CDR3 is 17 residues. In germline, CDR1 is SQVTM, CDR2 ANQGSEA.

This clone was counted between two and nine times. The chain recombines TRBV30 with TRBJ1-2, with D hard to call. Germline CDR1 GTSNPN, CDR2 SVGIG (reference sequence). This CDR3 is 14 amino acids long. Trimming cost V 6 bases and J 4 bases, with 18 bases left between them. The CDR3 sequence is CACSGSYSGYGYTF. In DNA form, the CDR3 reads TGTGCCTGCTCCGGGAGCTACTCTGGCTATGGCTACACCTTC. The full variable domain, rest sourced from reference TRBV30 and TRBJ1-2, is SQTIHQWPATLVQPVGSPLSLECTVEGTSNPNLYWYRQAAGRGLQLLFYSVGIGQISSEVPQNLSASRPQDRQFILSSKKLLLSDSGFYLCACSGSYSGYGYTFGSGTRLTVV.

This clone occurred a few times. The sample contains more than one DNA sequence encoding this CDR3. The V gene is TRBV18, the J gene TRBJ2-3, with D unclear. The CDR3 has 13 residues. Trimming left V 3 bases short and J 0 bases short, with 4 bases between. Germline assignment: CDR1 KGHSH and CDR2 LQKENI. The CDR3 sequence: CASSPDSTDTQYF. In DNA, the CDR3 is TGTGCCAGCTCACCGGACAGCACAGATACGCAGTATTTT.

The CDR3 DNA follows: TGTGCCAGCAGTTACCCCCAAAGCTACGAGCAGTACTTC. This codes for CASSYPQSYEQYF. The chain links TRBV6-6 to TRBJ2-7; D is unclear. The length of the CDR3 is 13 residues. CDR1 and CDR2 (germline): MNHNY, SVGAGI (reference sequence). V was cut by 2 bases and J by 3 bases, with 8 bases left in between.

The chain joins TRBV9 to TRBJ2-3; weak D call: TRBD1 (6 bases). The germline V gene has CDR1 SGDLS and CDR2 YYNGEE. Trimming took 4 bases from V and 2 from J, leaving 14 bases between them. This CDR3 region has 15 residues. CDR3 residues: CASSSTGLITDTQYF. Written as DNA, the CDR3 is TGTGCCAGCAGCTCAACAGGGCTTATCACAGATACGCAGTATTTT.

The rearrangement joins TRBV29-1 to TRBJ1-1; D is ambiguous. V lost 7 bases, J lost 1 base, and 10 bases lay in between. Germline values: CDR1 SQVTM, CDR2 ANQGSEA. The CDR3 totals 12 residues. The CDR3 region has the DNA TGCAGCGCACATTCCCCGAACACTGAAGCTTTCTTT. Encoded protein: CSAHSPNTEAFF.

J is TRBJ1-2 and V is TRBV9; unclear D gene. V was pared by 4 bases and J by 8 bases, with 15 bases between. The CDR3 sequence is 13 residues long. From germline, CDR1 is SGDLS and CDR2 YYNGEE. CDR3: CASSTRAIGGYTF. For the CDR3, the DNA is TGTGCCAGCAGCACCCGAGCAATAGGGGGCTACACCTTC.

This clone was seen a single time. The CDR3 is CAWTHWATVVSGANVLTF. DNA for the CDR3: TGTGCCTGGACCCACTGGGCGACAGTTGTCTCTGGGGCCAACGTCCTGACTTTC. This chain joins TRBV30 and TRBJ2-6; D might be TRBD1 (5 bases). The CDR3 extends over 18 amino acids. V was trimmed by 4 bases and J by 0 bases, leaving 19 bases between them. Per the germline V gene, CDR1 is GTSNPN and CDR2 is SVGIG (reference sequence).

This chain joins TRBV5-1 and TRBJ2-4, with D uncertain. Germline V lookup: CDR1 SGHRS, CDR2 YFSETQ. The CDR3 extends over 15 amino acids. V was cut by 5 bases and J by 0 bases, with 12 bases left in between. This CDR3 is CASRPEVVAKNIQYF. The CDR3 nucleotides read TGCGCCAGCAGACCAGAGGTTGTAGCCAAAAACATTCAGTACTTC.

This clone appeared once. The chain recombines TRBV7-9 with TRBJ2-7, with D tentatively TRBD1 (6 bases). The CDR3 covers 11 residues. Per germline, CDR1 SEHNR and CDR2 FQNEAQ (reference sequence). V was clipped by 7 bases and J by 5 bases, with 9 bases between them. The CDR3 protein is CASTSGDEQYF. CDR3 bases: TGTGCCAGCACCTCAGGGGACGAGCAGTACTTC.